These T cell receptor beta chains were read from a single sample in a study of blood T cell repertoires in COVID-19. The assay was immunoSEQ multiplex PCR, and TCRdb's table has in-frame clones only and misses some. The table shows about 77,000 clones, with about 80% occurring only once. The sample comprised peripheral blood. The receptors here all came from a woman between 65 and 79 years old with acute or convalescent COVID-19. Each CDR3 is given with its conserved first and last residue. Each record gives: J gene, D gene, V gene, clone size, CDR3 DNA, CDR3 protein. A D gene is named only where the DNA matches it firmly. Only part of the rows carry a size: once, few, many, or a class if the clone is expanded.

J gene: TRBJ2-3
D gene: TRBD2
V gene: TRBV6-2/TRBV6-3
clone size: .
CDR3 DNA: TGTGCCAGCAGTTACGGGTCAGCGGGAACTAGCACAGATACGCAGTATTTT
CDR3 protein: CASSYGSAGTSTDTQYF

J gene: TRBJ1-1
D gene: .
V gene: TRBV19
clone size: .
CDR3 DNA: TGTGCCAGTAGTATGGCTCTGGGGGGGGCGCCGGGCACTGAAGCTTTCTTT
CDR3 protein: CASSMALGGAPGTEAFF

J gene: TRBJ2-4
D gene: TRBD1
V gene: TRBV10-3
clone size: .
CDR3 DNA: TGTGCCATCAGTGAGAGGGGACAGGGGGGCATTCAGTACTTC
CDR3 protein: CAISERGQGGIQYF

J gene: TRBJ2-7
D gene: .
V gene: TRBV6-5
clone size: .
CDR3 DNA: TGTGCCAGCAGTCCCGGGACTGAGCTCTACGAGCAGTACTTC
CDR3 protein: CASSPGTELYEQYF

J gene: TRBJ2-3
D gene: .
V gene: TRBV4-3
clone size: .
CDR3 DNA: TGCGCCAGCAGCCCAGACTGGCGGAACCCTAAACCCTGGGGGGTCCCCACAGATACGCAGTATTTT
CDR3 protein: CASSPDWRNPKPWGVPTDTQYF

J gene: TRBJ1-6
D gene: .
V gene: TRBV25-1
clone size: medium-sized
CDR3 DNA: TGTGCCAGCAGTGAATGGGCAGGGGAGAATTCACCCCTCCACTTT
CDR3 protein: CASSEWAGENSPLHF

J gene: TRBJ2-5
D gene: .
V gene: TRBV3-1/TRBV3-2
clone size: .
CDR3 DNA: TGTGCCAGCAGCCAAGATCTCAGGGGAGAGACCCAGTACTTC
CDR3 protein: CASSQDLRGETQYF

J gene: TRBJ1-5
D gene: .
V gene: TRBV9
clone size: .
CDR3 DNA: TGTGCCAGCAGCGTAGCAGGTACCCCTCAGCCCCAGCATTTT
CDR3 protein: CASSVAGTPQPQHF

J gene: TRBJ1-1
D gene: TRBD1
V gene: TRBV5-4
clone size: .
CDR3 DNA: TGTGCCAGCAGACAGGGGGCTGAGGACACTGAAGCTTTCTTT
CDR3 protein: CASRQGAEDTEAFF

J gene: TRBJ2-7
D gene: TRBD1
V gene: TRBV5-8
clone size: medium-sized
CDR3 DNA: TGTGCCAGCAGCCGACAGGGGTCTTCAAACGAGCAGTACTTC
CDR3 protein: CASSRQGSSNEQYF

J gene: TRBJ2-7
D gene: .
V gene: TRBV7-2
clone size: .
CDR3 DNA: TGTGCCAGCAGCTTAGGAGATGGTCCCTACGAGCAGTACTTC
CDR3 protein: CASSLGDGPYEQYF